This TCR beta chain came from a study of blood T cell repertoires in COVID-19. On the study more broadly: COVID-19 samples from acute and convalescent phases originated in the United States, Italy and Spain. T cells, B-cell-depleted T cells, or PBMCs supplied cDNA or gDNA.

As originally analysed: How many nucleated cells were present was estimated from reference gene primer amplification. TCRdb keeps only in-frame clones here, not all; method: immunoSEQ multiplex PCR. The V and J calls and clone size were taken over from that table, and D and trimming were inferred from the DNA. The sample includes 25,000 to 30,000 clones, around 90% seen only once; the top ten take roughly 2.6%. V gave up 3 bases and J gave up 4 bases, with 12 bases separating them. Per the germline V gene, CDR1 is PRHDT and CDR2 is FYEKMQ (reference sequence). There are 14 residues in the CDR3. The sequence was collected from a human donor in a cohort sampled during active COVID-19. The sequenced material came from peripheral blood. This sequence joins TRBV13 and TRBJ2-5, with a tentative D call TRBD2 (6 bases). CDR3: CASSFGGLGETQYF. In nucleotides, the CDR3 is TGTGCCAGCAGCTTCGGGGGTTTAGGAGAGACCCAGTACTTC.